The 7 T cell receptor beta chains reported below all come from one sample, sequenced in a study of blood T cells in healthy people across ages. With a J-beta primer mix and a sample-barcoded 5' primer, a second PCR ran roughly 6 to 11 cycles. TCRdb recomputed calls from the 5' RACE reads with MiXCR, one row per CDR3 protein. This sample carries approximately 800,000 distinct CDR3 sequences, 58% of them seen once, and the ten largest clones take roughly 22%. The sequenced sample consisted of blood. The receptors derive from a man aged 30 to 45 in good health.

The chain has TRBV6-5 and TRBJ2-7; 9 bases are shared with TRBD1. The CDR3 loop spans 13 amino acids. Germline V CDR1 and CDR2: MNHEY, SVGAGI. Germline trimming cut 10 bases from V and 4 bases from J; bases unmatched to any gene: 8. The CDR3 bases are TGTGCCACCGCGGACAGGGGAGGTTACGAGCAGTACTTC. It specifies CATADRGGYEQYF.

The chain joins TRBV6-1 to TRBJ2-3; D may match TRBD1 or TRBD2 (6 bases each). Deletions cut 2 bases from V and 4 bases from J, with 13 bases between. The CDR3 has 15 amino acids. Germline CDR1 reads MNHNS; CDR2 reads SASEGT. CDR3 bases: TGTGCCAGCAGTGAAATCACGGAGGGGGCAGATACGCAGTATTTT. The encoded protein is CASSEITEGADTQYF.

This clonotype was detected only a few times. The V call is TRBV20-1, the J call TRBJ2-3; 10 bases agree with TRBD2. Trimming at V came to 4 bases and at J to 2 bases, leaving 12 bases not matched to a gene. Germline V gene lookup returns CDR1 DFQATT and CDR2 SNEGSKA (reference sequence). The CDR3 runs 17 residues. The CDR3, as DNA: TGCAGTGCTATACTATCCGGGACTAGCGAGTACACAGATACGCAGTATTTT. This gives the protein CSAILSGTSEYTDTQYF.

The chain recombines TRBV4-2 with TRBJ1-6; D gene uncertain. The V gene's germline CDR1 is LGHNA and CDR2 YNFKEQ. The ends were cut back, 0 bases at V and 12 bases at J, with 9 bases in the middle. CDR3 length: 13 residues. DNA of the CDR3: TGTGCCAGCAGCCAAGATAGGGATGAACCCCTCCACTTT. Its protein product is CASSQDRDEPLHF.

The V gene is TRBV20-1, the J gene TRBJ1-2; no clear D gene. Deletions cut 1 base from V and 6 bases from J, with 24 bases between. The CDR3 covers 17 residues. CDR1 is DFQATT, CDR2 SNEGSKA, per germline (reference sequence). The CDR3 region is CSARVDIDGIRPDGYTF. CDR3 bases: TGCAGTGCTAGAGTAGATATTGACGGGATAAGGCCGGATGGCTACACCTTC.

This clonotype was found a few times. CDR3: CACRGAYNSPLHF. The CDR3 DNA reads as TGTGCCTGCCGGGGCGCTTATAATTCACCCCTCCACTTT. The J gene is TRBJ1-6, the V gene TRBV6-1, with a possible D match to TRBD1 (5 bases). Germline V CDR1 and CDR2: MNHNS, SASEGT. The CDR3 is made up of 13 amino acids. V lost 11 bases to trimming and J lost 4 bases, with 12 bases between them.

As DNA, the CDR3 is TGCGCCAGCAGCCTTCCCCCAGGGACTAGCGGGCCCAATGAGCAGTTCTTC. Its translation: CASSLPPGTSGPNEQFF. This sequence joins TRBV4-3 and TRBJ2-1, with 12 bases aligning to TRBD2. Germline CDR1 is LGHNA and CDR2 is YSLEER. J lost 6 bases, V lost 4 bases, and 10 bases had no gene match. This CDR3 contains 17 residues.